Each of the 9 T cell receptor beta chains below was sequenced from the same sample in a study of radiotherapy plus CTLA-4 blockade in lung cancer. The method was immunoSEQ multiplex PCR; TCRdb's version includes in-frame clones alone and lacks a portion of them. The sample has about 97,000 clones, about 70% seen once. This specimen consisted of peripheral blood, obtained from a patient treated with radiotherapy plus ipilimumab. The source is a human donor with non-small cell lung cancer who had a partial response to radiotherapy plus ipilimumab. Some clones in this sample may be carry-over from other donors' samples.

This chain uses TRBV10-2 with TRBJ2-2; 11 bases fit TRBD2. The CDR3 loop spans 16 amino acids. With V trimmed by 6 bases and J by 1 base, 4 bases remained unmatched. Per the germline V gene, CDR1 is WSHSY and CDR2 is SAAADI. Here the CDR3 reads CASRPTSGRNTGELFF. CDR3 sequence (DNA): TGCGCCAGCAGGCCCACTAGCGGGAGGAACACCGGGGAGCTGTTTTTT.

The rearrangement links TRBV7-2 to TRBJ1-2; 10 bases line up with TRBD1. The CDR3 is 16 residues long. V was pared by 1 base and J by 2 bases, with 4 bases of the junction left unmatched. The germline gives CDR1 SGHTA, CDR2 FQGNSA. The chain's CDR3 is CASSLGDRGLNYGYTF. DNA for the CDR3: TGTGCCAGCAGCTTAGGGGACAGGGGCTTGAACTATGGCTACACCTTC.

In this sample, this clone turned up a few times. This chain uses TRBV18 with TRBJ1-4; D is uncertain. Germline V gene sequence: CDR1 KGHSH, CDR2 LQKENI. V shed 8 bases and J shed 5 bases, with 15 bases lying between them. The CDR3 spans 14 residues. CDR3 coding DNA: TGTGCCAGCACGACCGGGATTGACAATGAAAAACTGTTTTTT. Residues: CASTTGIDNEKLFF.

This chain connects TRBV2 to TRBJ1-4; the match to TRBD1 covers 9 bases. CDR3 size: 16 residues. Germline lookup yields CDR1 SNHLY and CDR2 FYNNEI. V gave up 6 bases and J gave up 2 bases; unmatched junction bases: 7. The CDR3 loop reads CASRVRDRVTNEKLFF. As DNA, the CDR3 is TGTGCCAGCAGGGTCCGGGACAGGGTGACTAATGAAAAACTGTTTTTT.

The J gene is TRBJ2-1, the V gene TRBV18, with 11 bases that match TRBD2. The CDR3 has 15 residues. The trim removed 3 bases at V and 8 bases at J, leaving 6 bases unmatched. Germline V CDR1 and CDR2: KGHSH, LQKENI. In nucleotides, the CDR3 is TGTGCCAGCTCACCCTTAGCGGGGGGGCCCGATGAGCAGTTCTTC. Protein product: CASSPLAGGPDEQFF.

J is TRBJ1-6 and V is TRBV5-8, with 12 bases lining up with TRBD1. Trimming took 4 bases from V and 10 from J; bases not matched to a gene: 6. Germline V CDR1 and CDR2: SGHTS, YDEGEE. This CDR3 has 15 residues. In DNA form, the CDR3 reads TGTGCCAGCAGCCCGCGGGACAGGGGGCTGTCACCCCTCCACTTT. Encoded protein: CASSPRDRGLSPLHF.

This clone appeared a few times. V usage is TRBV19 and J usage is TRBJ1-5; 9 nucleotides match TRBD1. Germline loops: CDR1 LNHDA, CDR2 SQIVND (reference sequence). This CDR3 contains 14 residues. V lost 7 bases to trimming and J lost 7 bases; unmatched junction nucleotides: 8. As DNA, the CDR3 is TGTGCCAGTACCCTGGACAGGGGCATGCAGCCCCAGCATTTT. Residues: CASTLDRGMQPQHF.

The DNA for the CDR3 is TGCGCCAGCAGCCAAGAACGCGCAGGGACCCAGTACTTC. Translating gives CASSQERAGTQYF. The rearrangement uses TRBV4-1 and TRBJ2-5, with no clear D. Germline values: CDR1 MGHRA, CDR2 YSYEKL. V gave up 0 bases and J gave up 7 bases, with 9 bases separating them. This CDR3 comprises 13 residues.

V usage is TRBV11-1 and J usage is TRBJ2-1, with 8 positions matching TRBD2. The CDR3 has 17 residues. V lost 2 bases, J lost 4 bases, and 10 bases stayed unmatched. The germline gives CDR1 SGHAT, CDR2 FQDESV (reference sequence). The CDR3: CASSLSSGAPPYNEQFF. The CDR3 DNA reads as TGTGCCAGCAGCTTAAGTAGCGGGGCCCCTCCTTACAATGAGCAGTTCTTC.